These 27 T cell receptor beta chains were sequenced from one sample in a study of blood T cell repertoires in COVID-19. Sequencing was performed with immunoSEQ multiplex PCR; in TCRdb, only in-frame clones are kept and a portion is missing. The repertoire holds 120,000 to 150,000 clones, 65% to 85% seen once, with 10% to 15% in the top ten. Sequenced sample: peripheral blood. The receptors come from a man in his sixties with active or convalescent COVID-19.

V is TRBV15 and J is TRBJ2-2; 12 nucleotides line up with TRBD2. The CDR3 totals 17 residues. Germline-derived CDR1 and CDR2 are LNHNV and YYDKDF (reference sequence). J lost 3 bases, V lost 3 bases, and 5 bases had no gene match. The CDR3 nucleotides are TGTGCCACCAGCAGCCGACTAGCGGGAGAAGACACCGGGGAGCTGTTTTTT. Protein product: CATSSRLAGEDTGELFF.

CDR3 in amino acids: CASSQVVAGGEQYF. The CDR3 bases are TGTGCCAGCAGCCAAGTGGTAGCGGGAGGCGAGCAGTACTTC. This chain uses TRBV3-1 (or the pseudogene TRBV3-2) with TRBJ2-7; 10 nucleotides line up with TRBD2. V gave up 1 base and J gave up 6 bases; unmatched junction bases: 3. Per the germline V gene, CDR1 is LGHDT and CDR2 is YNNKEL (reference sequence). CDR3 length equals 14 residues.

This clone was recorded only once. The genes are TRBV2 and TRBJ2-1; TRBD2 agrees at 16 bases. The J segment lost 3 bases and the V segment lost 8 bases, leaving 7 bases of the junction unmatched. This CDR3 region has 17 residues. Per the germline V gene, CDR1 is SNHLY and CDR2 is FYNNEI. The DNA of the CDR3 is TGTGCCAGCTGGGGACTAGCGGGAGGGCAAGGCTACAATGAGCAGTTCTTC. This encodes CASWGLAGGQGYNEQFF.

The chain combines TRBV5-1 with TRBJ2-2; TRBD2 is a possible D gene (7 bases). Germline V gene data show CDR1 as SGHRS and CDR2 as YFSETQ. This CDR3 has 16 residues. The V end was cut by 4 bases, the J end by 7 bases, with 20 bases between. CDR3 amino acids: CASSLPEGGGLGELFF. The CDR3, as DNA: TGCGCCAGCAGCCTCCCGGAGGGAGGGGGACTCGGGGAGCTGTTTTTT.

This chain connects TRBV7-6 to TRBJ2-3, with 8 bases that match TRBD2. V was pared by 2 bases and J by 1 base, with 5 bases of the junction left unmatched. Germline CDR1 is SGHVS and CDR2 is FNYEAQ. The CDR3 extends over 16 amino acids. The DNA for the CDR3 is TGTGCCAGCAGCTTAAGGACTAGCATTGGCACAGATACGCAGTATTTT. Its translation: CASSLRTSIGTDTQYF.

This chain uses TRBV6-5 with TRBJ2-2, with TRBD1 matching over 7 bases. Per germline, CDR1 MNHEY and CDR2 SVGAGI. This CDR3 is 14 amino acids long. J was trimmed by 6 bases and V by 4 bases; bases with no gene match: 5. Here the CDR3 DNA reads TGTGCCAGCAGTTCGACAGGGTCTTCCGGGGAGCTGTTTTTT. Protein: CASSSTGSSGELFF.

The chain joins TRBV6-5 to TRBJ2-3; D unresolved. The germline gives CDR1 MNHEY, CDR2 SVGAGI. The CDR3 is 12 residues long. Trimming stripped 6 bases from V and 4 bases from J, with 8 bases between. In nucleotides, the CDR3 is TGTGCCAGCAGAGATAGTGCAGATACGCAGTATTTT. It yields the protein CASRDSADTQYF.

The V and J genes are TRBV19 and TRBJ2-2; 7 positions agree with TRBD1. The CDR3 spans 16 residues. With V trimmed by 2 bases and J by 1 base, 4 bases remained unmatched. Germline V gene sequence: CDR1 LNHDA, CDR2 SQIVND (reference sequence). CDR3 coding DNA: TGTGCCAGTAGTATAAGGGCAGGGGGGAACACCGGGGAGCTGTTTTTT. Encoded protein: CASSIRAGGNTGELFF.

This clone was seen just once. The chain is built from TRBV4-1 and TRBJ1-3, with D maybe TRBD1 (5 bases). The CDR3 spans 16 residues. Germline lookup yields CDR1 MGHRA and CDR2 YSYEKL. V lost 4 bases and J lost 3, with 16 bases in between. As DNA, the CDR3 is TGCGCCAGCAGCCCCCGAGATGGCGGGGGTGGAAACACCATATATTTT. This codes for CASSPRDGGGGNTIYF.

The chain carries TRBV3-1 (or the pseudogene TRBV3-2) and TRBJ2-1; D remains ambiguous. Looked up from germline, CDR1 is LGHDT and CDR2 is YNNKEL (reference sequence). This CDR3 comprises 14 residues. Trimming shortened V by 7 bases and J by 4 bases, and 14 bases separated the two germline ends. CDR3 nucleotides: TGTGCCAGCACTCGCCGTGAGTCGTACAATGAGCAGTTCTTC. It yields the protein CASTRRESYNEQFF.

The rearrangement uses TRBV5-1 and TRBJ2-3, with a possible D match to TRBD1 (5 bases). The CDR3 sequence is 13 residues long. Trimming pared 4 bases from V and 3 bases from J, leaving 9 bases between. Germline-derived CDR1 and CDR2 are SGHRS and YFSETQ. The CDR3 DNA reads as TGCGCCAGCAGCGGGCAGGGAACAGATACGCAGTATTTT. Its translation is CASSGQGTDTQYF.

The genes are TRBV10-3 and TRBJ2-1; TRBD2 might be the D (6 bases). This CDR3 is built from 15 residues. Trimming cost V 2 bases and J 7 bases, with 15 bases left between them. Germline lookup yields CDR1 ENHRY and CDR2 SYGVKD. CDR3 amino acids: CAISEIGGKSNEQFF. In DNA, the CDR3 is TGTGCCATCAGTGAGATTGGCGGGAAGTCTAATGAGCAGTTCTTC.

The genes are TRBV9 and TRBJ1-3; the D is unclear. The CDR3 covers 14 residues. V was pared by 0 bases and J by 3 bases, with 7 bases between. Germline loops: CDR1 SGDLS, CDR2 YYNGEE. CDR3 residues: CASSVDPGGNTIYF. CDR3 nucleotides: TGTGCCAGCAGCGTAGATCCGGGTGGAAACACCATATATTTT.

This clone has a handful of counts. The CDR3 DNA follows: TGTGCCAGCAGCCAAGACCCCACGCGCGGCTACACCTTC. Translated: CASSQDPTRGYTF. The chain joins TRBV14 to TRBJ1-2; no reliable D call. Looked up from germline, CDR1 is SGHDN and CDR2 is FVKESK. V was shortened by 0 bases and J by 8 bases, with 10 bases between the two germline ends. The CDR3 spans 13 residues.

This chain uses TRBV7-2 with TRBJ1-2; D perhaps matches TRBD1 (6 bases). The CDR3 spans 14 residues. Germline V gives CDR1 SGHTA, CDR2 FQGNSA. Trimming shortened V by 3 bases and J by 7 bases, and 15 bases separated the two germline ends. CDR3 in amino acids: CASSLTDSRSGYTF. CDR3 bases: TGTGCCAGCAGCTTGACGGACAGTCGGTCTGGCTACACCTTC. Using reference TRBV7-2 and TRBJ1-2 for the parts outside the CDR3, the full variable domain is GAGVSQSPSNKVTEKGKDVELRCDPISGHTALYWYRQSLGQGLEFLIYFQGNSAPDKSGLPSDRFSAERTGGSVSTLTIQRTQQEDSAVYLCASSLTDSRSGYTFGSGTRLTVV.

V is TRBV11-3 and J is TRBJ2-7; no reliable D call. The CDR3 sequence is 15 residues long. The V gene lost 1 base and the J gene lost 0 bases, with 10 bases spanning the gap. Germline-derived CDR1 and CDR2 are SGHNT and YENEEA. The CDR3 bases are TGTGCCAGCAGCTTAGGTGGAAGGAGCTCCTACGAGCAGTACTTC. Amino acids: CASSLGGRSSYEQYF. Together with reference TRBV11-3 and TRBJ2-7, the CDR3 gives the full variable domain: EAGVVQSPRYKIIEKKQPVAFWCNPISGHNTLYWYLQNLGQGPELLIRYENEEAVDDSQLPKDRFSAERLKGVDSTLKIQPAELGDSAVYLCASSLGGRSSYEQYFGPGTRLTVT.

This clone was observed a handful of times. This sequence joins TRBV3-1 (or the pseudogene TRBV3-2) and TRBJ2-7, with TRBD1 matching 9 bases. The CDR3 is 18 residues long. V lost 4 bases and J lost 0; bases outside the gene matches: 13. Germline V gives CDR1 LGHDT, CDR2 YNNKEL (reference sequence). CDR3 residues: CASSLGQGRLSSSYEQYF. In nucleotides, the CDR3 is TGTGCCAGCAGCCTAGGACAGGGGAGATTATCTAGCTCCTACGAGCAGTACTTC.

The chain uses TRBV30 and TRBJ2-1, with 7 bases fitting TRBD2. The V gene's germline CDR1 is GTSNPN and CDR2 SVGIG (reference sequence). This CDR3 is built from 14 residues. Losses at the gene ends were 2 bases for V and 3 bases for J; bases not matched to a gene: 4. CDR3 in amino acids: CAWSTTSDYNEQFF. As DNA, the CDR3 is TGTGCCTGGAGTACAACTAGCGACTACAATGAGCAGTTCTTC. Using reference TRBV30 and TRBJ2-1 for the parts outside the CDR3, the full variable domain is SQTIHQWPATLVQPVGSPLSLECTVEGTSNPNLYWYRQAAGRGLQLLFYSVGIGQISSEVPQNLSASRPQDRQFILSSKKLLLSDSGFYLCAWSTTSDYNEQFFGPGTRLTVL.

This chain links TRBV5-1 with TRBJ1-2, with 8 bases fitting TRBD1. V gave up 3 bases and J gave up 4 bases; unmatched junction bases: 2. Germline V gives CDR1 SGHRS, CDR2 YFSETQ. The CDR3 contains 13 residues. CDR3 loop: CASSWGTGYGYTF. CDR3 in DNA: TGCGCCAGCAGCTGGGGGACAGGCTATGGCTACACCTTC.

This clone was detected only a few times. The chain couples TRBV7-9 to TRBJ2-1; the D gene is possibly TRBD1 (6 bases). This CDR3 is 18 amino acids long. The germline V gene has CDR1 SEHNR and CDR2 FQNEAQ (reference sequence). V was shortened by 3 bases and J by 3 bases, with 21 bases between the two germline ends. CDR3 DNA: TGTGCCAGCAGCTTTCACGGCAGGGGCCTTCAGGGCTACAATGAGCAGTTCTTC. It translates to CASSFHGRGLQGYNEQFF.

V and J are TRBV5-4 and TRBJ2-1; the match to TRBD2 covers 8 bases. Germline trimming cut 0 bases from V and 7 bases from J; bases unmatched to any gene: 3. Per the germline V gene, CDR1 is SGHNT and CDR2 is YYREEE (reference sequence). This CDR3 is built from 14 residues. Here the CDR3 DNA reads TGTGCCAGCAGCTTGGCGGGGGGGCGGAATGAGCAGTTCTTC. Amino acids: CASSLAGGRNEQFF.

The J gene is TRBJ2-3, the V gene TRBV4-3; TRBD2 matches 12 bases. CDR3 length: 16 amino acids. The germline V gene encodes CDR1 LGHNA and CDR2 YSLEER. V trimming: 2 bases; J trimming: 6 bases; junction bases outside the gene matches: 6. The CDR3 here is CASSQLGTSGSDTQYF. CDR3 in DNA: TGCGCCAGCAGCCAACTCGGGACTAGCGGGTCGGATACGCAGTATTTT.

The gene calls are TRBV6-5 and TRBJ2-2, with D hard to call. The germline gives CDR1 MNHEY, CDR2 SVGAGI. Trimming took off 5 bases at V and 6 bases at J, with 10 bases between the two ends. This CDR3 is 13 amino acids long. CDR3 protein: CASSRKWPGELFF. The DNA for the CDR3 is TGTGCCAGCAGTCGAAAGTGGCCCGGGGAGCTGTTTTTT.

The chain recombines TRBV7-9 with TRBJ1-4; D unresolved. V was pared by 4 bases and J by 1 base, with 10 bases between. The CDR3 length is 15 residues. Germline values: CDR1 SEHNR, CDR2 FQNEAQ (reference sequence). This CDR3 reads CASSSFGITNEKLFF. In DNA, the CDR3 is TGTGCCAGCAGCTCCTTTGGCATAACTAATGAAAAACTGTTTTTT.

CDR3 coding DNA: TGTGCCACCAGGGGTTCGGGCGGGGAGCTGTTTTTT. This sequence encodes CATRGSGGELFF. The chain combines TRBV24-1 with TRBJ2-2; D gene unclear. Germline values: CDR1 KGHDR, CDR2 SFDVKD. V was shortened by 7 bases and J by 7 bases, with 9 bases between the two germline ends. CDR3 length: 12 amino acids.

The rearrangement joins TRBV28 to TRBJ2-7; TRBD2 aligns across 9 bases. The CDR3 runs to 14 residues. The germline V gene encodes CDR1 MDHEN and CDR2 SYDVKM. V was pared by 5 bases and J by 2 bases, with 4 bases of the junction left unmatched. The DNA for the CDR3 is TGTGCCAGCAGTGAGGGACTAGCTCCCTACGAGCAGTACTTC. Translation: CASSEGLAPYEQYF.

This clone was seen only a few times. This chain connects TRBV2 to TRBJ1-2; 7 nucleotides align to TRBD1. In germline, CDR1 is SNHLY, CDR2 FYNNEI. V shed 8 bases, J shed 4 bases, and the junction held 4 bases outside the gene matches. There are 12 residues in the CDR3. The CDR3 DNA reads TGTGCCAGCGGACAGGCTACCTATGGCTACACCTTC. Translation gives CASGQATYGYTF. Based on the CDR3 plus reference TRBV2 and TRBJ1-2, the full variable domain is EPEVTQTPSHQVTQMGQEVILRCVPISNHLYFYWYRQILGQKVEFLVSFYNNEISEKSEIFDDQFSVERPDGSNFTLKIRSTKLEDSAMYFCASGQATYGYTFGSGTRLTVV.